Listed here is a single T cell receptor beta chain. The source of the sample is a study of blood T cell repertoires in COVID-19. On the study more broadly: Sample material is recorded as cDNA or gDNA derived from T cells, B-cell-depleted T cells, or PBMCs.

The Seattle patients joined while their infection was active and were tracked longitudinally afterward. V was clipped by 7 bases and J by 1 base; unmatched bases: 18. The germline V gene encodes CDR1 SQVTM and CDR2 ANQGSEA. This CDR3 is built from 17 residues. Methods used by the authors: Nucleated cell number was recorded as an estimate derived from reference gene primer amplification. TCRdb keeps only in-frame clones here, not all; method: immunoSEQ multiplex PCR. V and J calls and clone size are copied from that table; D and trimming were computed from the DNA. The profile shows 200,000 to 250,000 clones, approximately 78% of them singletons.

Sequenced material: peripheral blood. The chain joins TRBV29-1 to TRBJ1-1; 7 nucleotides agree with TRBD1. This receptor was taken from a woman over 75 with COVID-19, enrolled during active disease. CDR3 DNA sequence: TGCAGCGCTCTTACCCTGGGCCGTGGACAGGCGAACACTGAAGCTTTCTTT. Protein product: CSALTLGRGQANTEAFF. Combining the CDR3 with reference TRBV29-1 and TRBJ1-1 gives the whole variable domain SAVISQKPSRDICQRGTSLTIQCQVDSQVTMMFWYRQQPGQSLTLIATANQGSEATYESGFVIDKFPISRPNLTFSTLTVSNMSPEDSSIYLCSALTLGRGQANTEAFFGQGTRLTVV.